This record looks at one T cell receptor beta chain sequence and its context. Methods used by the authors: Reference gene primers were amplified, and this amplification served to estimate nucleated cell counts. Assay used: immunoSEQ multiplex PCR; TCRdb lists only in-frame clones, some missing. The D gene and trimming were derived from the DNA, and the V and J assignments and clone size from that table. The sample has roughly 200,000 clones; about four fifths are singletons. This sample is drawn from a study of blood T cell repertoires in COVID-19. About the research overall: COVID-19 samples from acute and convalescent phases originated in the United States, Italy and Spain. In each case, the material was cDNA or gDNA derived from T cells, B-cell-depleted T cells, or PBMCs.

Germline CDR1 LNHDA, CDR2 SQIVND (reference sequence). With 6 bases removed from V and 0 bases from J, the gap between germline ends came to 8 bases. CDR3 size: 14 residues. V and J are TRBV19 and TRBJ1-4; D gene uncertain. Sequencing was carried out using peripheral blood. The sequence was collected from a man aged 70 or older with active or convalescent COVID-19. This CDR3 is CASRGGATNEKLFF. CDR3 nucleotides: TGTGCCAGTAGAGGCGGGGCAACTAATGAAAAACTGTTTTTT.